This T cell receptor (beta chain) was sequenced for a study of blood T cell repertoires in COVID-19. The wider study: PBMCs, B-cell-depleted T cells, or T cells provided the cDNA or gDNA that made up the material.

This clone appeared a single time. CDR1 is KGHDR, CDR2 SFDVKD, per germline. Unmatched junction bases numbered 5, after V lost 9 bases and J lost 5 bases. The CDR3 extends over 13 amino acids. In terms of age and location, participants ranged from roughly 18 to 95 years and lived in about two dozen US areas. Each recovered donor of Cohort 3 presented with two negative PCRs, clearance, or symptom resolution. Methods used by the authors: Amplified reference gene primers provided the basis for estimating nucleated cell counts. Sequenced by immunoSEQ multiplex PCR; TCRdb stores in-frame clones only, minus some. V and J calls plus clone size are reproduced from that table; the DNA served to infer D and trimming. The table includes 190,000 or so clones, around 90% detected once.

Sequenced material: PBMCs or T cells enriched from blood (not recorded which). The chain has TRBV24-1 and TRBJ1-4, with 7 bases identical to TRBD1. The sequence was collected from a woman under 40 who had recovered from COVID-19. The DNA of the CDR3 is TGTGCCACCGGGACAGAAGACAATGAAAAACTGTTTTTT. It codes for CATGTEDNEKLFF.